The next 4 T cell receptor beta chains were all read from a single sample in a study of PD-1 blockade in classical Hodgkin lymphoma. Sequencing used immunoSEQ multiplex PCR; TCRdb keeps in-frame clones, though not all of them. Among 100,000 to 120,000 clones listed, about 92% were seen once. The time point is: cycle 4 day 1 (C4D1), after more than five weeks of nivolumab. Each patient relapsed following autologous stem cell transplantation, and prior brentuximab vedotin exposure differed. The sequenced sample was peripheral blood mononuclear cells (PBMCs), obtained before the fourth cycle of nivolumab. The receptors were sampled from a human donor with classical Hodgkin lymphoma.

The genes are TRBV5-1 and TRBJ2-7, with TRBD1 identical over 7 bases. With 4 bases clipped from V and 3 bases from J, the junction kept 7 bases outside the gene matches. The CDR3 runs to 14 residues. Looked up from germline, CDR1 is SGHRS and CDR2 is YFSETQ. The CDR3 DNA follows: TGCGCCAGCAGCCCCGGGGACAGCTACTACGAGCAGTACTTC. Translation gives CASSPGDSYYEQYF.

The rearrangement uses TRBV5-4 and TRBJ2-7, with 7 nucleotides matching TRBD1. Germline CDR1 SGHNT, CDR2 YYREEE (reference sequence). The J segment lost 0 bases and the V segment lost 4 bases, leaving 7 bases of the junction unmatched. The CDR3 is 15 residues long. The DNA for the CDR3 is TGTGCCAGCAGCCCGGTGGACAGGAGCTCCTACGAGCAGTACTTC. This translates into CASSPVDRSSYEQYF.

The CDR3 DNA reads TGTGCCAGCAGCTTAAGCGCTAGCGGGTACACCGGGGAGCTGTTTTTT. Residues: CASSLSASGYTGELFF. The rearrangement links TRBV7-6 to TRBJ2-2, with TRBD2 matching over 8 bases. Per the germline V gene, CDR1 is SGHVS and CDR2 is FNYEAQ. The CDR3 extends over 16 amino acids. V was pared by 2 bases and J by 3 bases, with 5 bases of the junction left unmatched.

The chain recombines TRBV19 with TRBJ2-7; D remains ambiguous. This CDR3 spans 15 amino acids. Deletions cut 1 base from V and 5 bases from J, with 15 bases between. CDR1 and CDR2 (germline): LNHDA, SQIVND (reference sequence). The CDR3 coding sequence is TGTGCCAGTAGTATAGGAGGAGTTGTTTTCCACGAGCAGTACTTC. Its translation: CASSIGGVVFHEQYF.